This TCR beta chain is from a study of regulatory T cells in long-lasting Graves disease. This clonotype occurred a few times. Both iRepertoire HTBI primers and Arm-PCR of CDR3 regions were used to build the TCR beta libraries. TCRdb itself ran the multiplex PCR reads through MiXCR, one entry per CDR3 protein. The sample holds about 560,000 distinct CDR3 sequences, about 16% seen once. This CDR3 has 15 amino acids. Germline V CDR1 and CDR2: LNHDA, SQIVND (reference sequence). V was shortened by 1 base and J by 0 bases, with 7 bases between the two germline ends. Time point specified: newly diagnosed GD, antithyroid drugs for less than 3 months. RNA extracted from PBMCs served as the sequencing template. The same sample was also used in a study of T cells in Graves' hyperthyroidism and ophthalmopathy.

The sample here was peripheral blood mononuclear cells (PBMCs), taken at new diagnosis, from a patient treated with antithyroid drugs. V usage is TRBV19 and J usage is TRBJ2-1, with D possibly TRBD1 on 5 matching bases. This clonotype originated in a man between 18 and 29 years old with Graves disease. The CDR3 sequence: CASSIGGNSYNEQFF. CDR3 DNA: TGTGCCAGTAGTATAGGGGGCAACTCCTACAATGAGCAGTTCTTC.